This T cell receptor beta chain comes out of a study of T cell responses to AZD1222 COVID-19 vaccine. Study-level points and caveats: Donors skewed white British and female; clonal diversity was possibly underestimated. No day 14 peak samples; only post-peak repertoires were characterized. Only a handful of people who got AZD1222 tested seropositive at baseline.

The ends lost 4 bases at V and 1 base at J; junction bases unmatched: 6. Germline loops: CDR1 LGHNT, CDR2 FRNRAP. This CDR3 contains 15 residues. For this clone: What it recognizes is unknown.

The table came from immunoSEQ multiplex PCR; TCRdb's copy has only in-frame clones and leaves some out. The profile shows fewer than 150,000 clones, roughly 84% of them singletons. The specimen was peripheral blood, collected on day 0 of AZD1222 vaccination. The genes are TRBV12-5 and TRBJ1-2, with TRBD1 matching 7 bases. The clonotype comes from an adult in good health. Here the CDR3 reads CASGSWDSFNYGYTF. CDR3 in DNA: TGTGCTAGTGGTTCGTGGGACAGTTTTAACTATGGCTACACCTTC.